This T cell receptor beta chain was recorded in a study of blood T cell repertoires in COVID-19. The germline V gene encodes CDR1 SGHRS and CDR2 YFSETQ. The CDR3 has 14 residues. Germline trimming cut 3 bases from V and 10 bases from J; bases unmatched to any gene: 5. Method: immunoSEQ multiplex PCR; TCRdb's copy keeps in-frame clones and lacks some. This table holds 240,000 or so clones, roughly 80% found once. The source is a woman under 30 with acute or convalescent COVID-19. The chain uses TRBV5-1 and TRBJ2-1; 12 positions match TRBD2. Input material: peripheral blood. As DNA, the CDR3 is TGCGCCAGCAGCTCCGGACTAGCGGGACGCGAGCAGTTCTTC. This codes for CASSSGLAGREQFF.